The sequence of this T cell receptor (beta chain) was determined in a study of vaccination and CD4 T cells after COVID-19. As for the study in general: Convalescent persons amounted to six males plus four females, two of whom were Hispanic.

Germline values: CDR1 DFQATT, CDR2 SNEGSKA (reference sequence). The CDR3 sequence is 13 residues long. The junction had 1 base not matched to a gene; V was cut back by 3 bases and J by 1 base. Cultured CD4+ T cell DNA underwent sequencing with the Oncomine TCR Beta short-read assay. TCRdb ran MiXCR on the PCR reads and lists one entry per CDR3 protein. The data contain around 8,100 distinct CDR3 sequences, 60% to 80% of them singletons. The treatment was: roughly 11-day PBMC culture with coronavirus spike peptide pools or control peptides (ViraFEST assay). This clonotype was observed a few times. Its target is not known.

The sequence was collected from a human donor with COVID-19. The sequenced sample was cultured CD4+ T cells from blood, obtained after SARS-CoV-2 vaccination. The chain is built from TRBV20-1 and TRBJ2-3; TRBD1 matches at 7 bases. This chain's CDR3 is CSASTGGTDTQYF. The CDR3 nucleotides are TGCAGTGCTAGCACAGGGGGCACAGATACGCAGTATTTT.